Presented here are 32 T cell receptor beta chains from one specimen sequenced in a study of T cells in Graves' hyperthyroidism and ophthalmopathy. The TCR beta CDR3 regions underwent amplification using RNA transcripts as the source. HTBI primers were employed in a first-round RT-PCR of the TCR CDR3. TCRdb called the multiplex PCR reads again in MiXCR, with one record for every CDR3 protein. The repertoire holds roughly 380,000 distinct CDR3 sequences, roughly 15% seen once, with 5.3% in the top ten. The sample consisted of blood. These receptors came from a woman under 30 with Graves' hyperthyroidism.

V gene TRBV6-5 combines with J gene TRBJ2-5, with no clear D. In germline, CDR1 is MNHEY, CDR2 SVGAGI. The CDR3 runs 16 residues. The V and J ends lost 4 bases and 0 bases respectively, with 15 bases between them. This CDR3 is CASSSLRHMYQETQYF. CDR3 DNA sequence: TGTGCCAGCAGTTCCTTAAGACATATGTACCAAGAGACCCAGTACTTC.

This clonotype was seen many times. This chain links TRBV3-1 with TRBJ1-5; 7 nucleotides match TRBD1. Germline CDR1 and CDR2: LGHDT and YNNKEL (reference sequence). This CDR3 is 14 amino acids long. After removal of 8 bases from V and 5 bases from J, the junction contained 9 bases not matched to a gene. The CDR3 sequence: CASAQRGQDQPQHF. The CDR3 DNA sequence: TGTGCCAGCGCTCAAAGGGGGCAAGATCAGCCCCAGCATTTT.

This clonotype was found a few times. The rearrangement joins TRBV12-3 or TRBV12-4 to TRBJ1-5, with D maybe TRBD1 (5 bases). The V end was cut by 7 bases, the J end by 7 bases, with 11 bases between. The CDR3 is 12 residues long. The CDR3 loop reads CASTSGIQPQHF. The DNA of the CDR3 is TGTGCCAGCACCTCAGGGATCCAGCCCCAGCATTTT.

The DNA for the CDR3 is TGTGCCAGCAGCCGCAAAATTTCAACCGGGACAAAATCCTACGAGCAGTACTTC. Encoded protein: CASSRKISTGTKSYEQYF. The chain employs TRBV3-1 and TRBJ2-7, with D possibly being TRBD1 (6 bases). The germline V and J ends were trimmed by 4 bases and 1 base, with 23 bases remaining between them. The CDR3 is 18 residues long. Germline CDR1 is LGHDT and CDR2 is YNNKEL (reference sequence).

This clonotype has a count of ten or more. The chain has TRBV6-1 and TRBJ2-7; TRBD1 is a possible D gene (6 bases). Germline loops: CDR1 MNHNS, CDR2 SASEGT. The CDR3 contains 15 residues. V lost 4 bases, J lost 5 bases, and 18 bases lay in between. CDR3 region: CASSVESAGVHEQYF. CDR3 DNA: TGTGCCAGCAGTGTAGAGTCGGCAGGGGTCCACGAGCAGTACTTC.

Many counts were recorded for this clonotype. The rearrangement links TRBV24-1 to TRBJ2-3; 7 positions agree with TRBD2. This CDR3 has 11 residues. CDR1 and CDR2 (germline): KGHDR, SFDVKD. V trimming: 9 bases; J trimming: 6 bases; junction bases outside the gene matches: 2. The CDR3 is CATGEGDTQYF. As DNA, the CDR3 is TGTGCCACCGGGGAGGGCGATACGCAGTATTTT.

This clonotype was picked up many times. The chain links TRBV28 to TRBJ2-4; 10 positions match TRBD1. This CDR3 has 14 amino acids. Germline CDR1 MDHEN, CDR2 SYDVKM. V gave up 8 bases and J gave up 7 bases; unmatched junction bases: 8. In DNA form, the CDR3 reads TGTGCCAGCCTTCCACCGGGACAGGGGAACATTCAGTACTTC. Protein product: CASLPPGQGNIQYF.

This clonotype has a count of ten or more. This chain uses TRBV12-3 or TRBV12-4 with TRBJ1-1, with TRBD1 matching over 7 bases. Unmatched junction bases numbered 6, after V lost 5 bases and J lost 3 bases. CDR3 size: 14 residues. CDR3 nucleotides: TGTGCCAGCAGTCGACAGGGAACGGACACTGAAGCTTTCTTT. Translation: CASSRQGTDTEAFF.

The chain combines TRBV6-2 or TRBV6-3 with TRBJ2-1, with TRBD2 matching 7 bases. The V gene end was trimmed by 0 bases and the J gene end by 1 base; junction bases not matched to a gene: 3. Germline CDR1 is MNHEY and CDR2 is SVGEGT. The CDR3 runs 16 residues. The DNA for the CDR3 is TGTGCCAGCAGTTACTCAGCGGGGTTATCCTACAATGAGCAGTTCTTC. It codes for CASSYSAGLSYNEQFF.

The chain employs TRBV16 and TRBJ2-7, with 11 bases aligning to TRBD2. Germline loops: CDR1 KGHSY, CDR2 FQNENV. The CDR3 extends over 17 amino acids. The J segment lost 2 bases and the V segment lost 2 bases, leaving 8 bases of the junction unmatched. The CDR3 nucleotides read TGTGCCAGCAGCCAAGGGCTAGCGGGAGGCCTACCCTACGAGCAGTACTTC. Its translation: CASSQGLAGGLPYEQYF. The full variable domain, its missing parts supplied by reference TRBV16 and TRBJ2-7, is GEEVAQTPKHLVRGEGQKAKLYCAPIKGHSYVFWYQQVLKNEFKFLISFQNENVFDETGMPKERFSAKCLPNSPCSLEIQATKLEDSAVYFCASSQGLAGGLPYEQYFGPGTRLTVT.

CDR3 nucleotides: TGTGCCAGCAGCTACCCCGCGTCCCGCGCCCTCTACGAGCAGTACTTC. Amino acid sequence: CASSYPASRALYEQYF. This chain links TRBV5-6 with TRBJ2-7, with D uncertain. V was cut by 3 bases and J by 3 bases, with 19 bases left in between. Germline V gene lookup returns CDR1 SGHDT and CDR2 YYEEEE. The CDR3 totals 16 residues. Looking up the rest from reference TRBV5-6 and TRBJ2-7 gives the full variable domain: DAGVTQSPTHLIKTRGQQVTLRCSPKSGHDTVSWYQQALGQGPQFIFQYYEEEERQRGNFPDRFSGHQFPNYSSELNVNALLLGDSALYLCASSYPASRALYEQYFGPGTRLTVT.

This clonotype occurred a few times. CDR3 protein: CASTNPRGRADTQYF. The CDR3 DNA reads as TGTGCCAGTACCAATCCCAGGGGGCGCGCAGATACGCAGTATTTT. The rearrangement joins TRBV19 to TRBJ2-3; 8 nucleotides align to TRBD1. The CDR3 runs to 15 residues. V shed 7 bases, J shed 4 bases, and the junction held 10 bases outside the gene matches. Per germline, CDR1 LNHDA and CDR2 SQIVND (reference sequence). The full variable domain, its missing parts supplied by reference TRBV19 and TRBJ2-3, is DGGITQSPKYLFRKEGQNVTLSCEQNLNHDAMYWYRQDPGQGLRLIYYSQIVNDFQKGDIAEGYSVSREKKESFPLTVTSAQKNPTAFYLCASTNPRGRADTQYFGPGTRLTVL.

This clonotype was observed a handful of times. The V gene is TRBV9, the J gene TRBJ1-1; D not certain. This CDR3 is built from 13 residues. Germline assignment: CDR1 SGDLS and CDR2 YYNGEE. V gave up 6 bases and J gave up 2 bases, with 11 bases separating them. This CDR3 reads CASTDNTNTEAFF. The CDR3 region has the DNA TGTGCCAGCACCGACAATACAAACACTGAAGCTTTCTTT.

This clonotype was counted only a few times. The rearrangement joins TRBV29-1 to TRBJ2-2; D unclear. Trimming took 4 bases from V and 3 from J, leaving 3 bases between them. CDR1 is SQVTM and CDR2 is ANQGSEA in the germline V gene. The CDR3 is 11 amino acids. This CDR3 is CSVGDTGELFF. Written as DNA, the CDR3 is TGCAGCGTTGGGGACACCGGGGAGCTGTTTTTT.

This clonotype showed up many times. The chain has TRBV28 and TRBJ2-1; D remains ambiguous. V lost 5 bases to trimming and J lost 4 bases, with 15 bases between them. Germline lookup yields CDR1 MDHEN and CDR2 SYDVKM. CDR3 length: 15 amino acids. CDR3 region: CASSPTLRMYNEQFF. In DNA form, the CDR3 reads TGTGCCAGCAGTCCCACTCTCCGAATGTACAATGAGCAGTTCTTC. Full variable domain (outside the CDR3, taken from reference TRBV28 and TRBJ2-1): DVKVTQSSRYLVKRTGEKVFLECVQDMDHENMFWYRQDPGLGLRLIYFSYDVKMKEKGDIPEGYSVSREKKERFSLILESASTNQTSMYLCASSPTLRMYNEQFFGPGTRLTVL.

This clonotype was observed a few times. The genes are TRBV29-1 and TRBJ1-3, with 8 bases lining up with TRBD1. The germline V gene has CDR1 SQVTM and CDR2 ANQGSEA. CDR3 length: 14 amino acids. The ends lost 6 bases at V and 6 bases at J; junction bases unmatched: 10. CDR3 DNA sequence: TGCAGCGTAGTCGGGACAGGTAGCGAAAACACCATATATTTT. The encoded protein is CSVVGTGSENTIYF.

In its sample, this clonotype was seen many times. The chain links TRBV3-1 to TRBJ2-5; 7 bases line up with TRBD2. Per the germline V gene, CDR1 is LGHDT and CDR2 is YNNKEL (reference sequence). The CDR3 extends over 13 amino acids. With 5 bases clipped from V and 10 bases from J, the junction kept 10 bases outside the gene matches. The CDR3, as DNA: TGTGCCAGCAGCTGGGCGGGGAGGGACGACCAGTACTTC. It translates to CASSWAGRDDQYF.

This clonotype was recorded at least ten times. The genes are TRBV11-2 and TRBJ1-6; unclear D gene. V was pared by 5 bases and J by 8 bases, with 13 bases between. Per the germline V gene, CDR1 is SGHAT and CDR2 is FQNNGV. This CDR3 spans 14 amino acids. CDR3 in DNA: TGTGCCAGCAGCCAGGACTATGACCATTCACCCCTCCACTTT. This sequence encodes CASSQDYDHSPLHF.

V usage is TRBV6-9 and J usage is TRBJ2-3, with 11 bases matching TRBD2. This CDR3 contains 17 residues. V lost 0 bases, J lost 6 bases, and 8 bases stayed unmatched. Germline values: CDR1 MNHGY, CDR2 SVAAGI. CDR3 region: CASSYSRLAGGGDTQYF. CDR3 sequence (DNA): TGTGCCAGCAGTTATTCTCGGCTAGCGGGAGGTGGGGATACGCAGTATTTT.

In this sample, this clonotype turned up many times. The genes are TRBV20-1 and TRBJ2-1, with unresolved D. The germline V and J ends were trimmed by 7 bases and 8 bases, with 6 bases remaining between them. This CDR3 comprises 9 residues. The germline CDR1 and CDR2 sequences are DFQATT and SNEGSKA (reference sequence). The CDR3 here is CSVGHEQFF. In nucleotides, the CDR3 is TGCAGTGTTGGGCATGAGCAGTTCTTC.

The sample holds a few counts of this clonotype. The V and J genes are TRBV4-3 and TRBJ2-1; 9 positions match TRBD1. Germline trimming cut 3 bases from V and 9 bases from J; bases unmatched to any gene: 6. Germline V gene sequence: CDR1 LGHNA, CDR2 YSLEER. The CDR3 totals 14 residues. The CDR3 here is CASSHADRGGEQFF. The CDR3 DNA sequence: TGCGCCAGCAGCCACGCAGACAGGGGGGGTGAGCAGTTCTTC.

This clonotype was observed at least ten times. The chain combines TRBV6-1 with TRBJ2-7; 11 bases map to TRBD2. This CDR3 has 15 amino acids. Unmatched junction bases numbered 8, after V lost 7 bases and J lost 3 bases. The germline V gene has CDR1 MNHNS and CDR2 SASEGT. CDR3 nucleotide sequence: TGTGCCAGCAAGGATACTAGCGGGAGTGTCTACGAGCAGTACTTC. This gives the protein CASKDTSGSVYEQYF.

The rearrangement joins TRBV9 to TRBJ1-4; TRBD1 might be the D (6 bases). CDR3 length: 16 residues. V lost 0 bases, J lost 4 bases, and 13 bases lay in between. Germline V gene data show CDR1 as SGDLS and CDR2 as YYNGEE. CDR3 in amino acids: CASSVAGGFNNEKLFF. In DNA, the CDR3 is TGTGCCAGCAGCGTAGCCGGGGGCTTTAATAATGAAAAACTGTTTTTT. Together with reference TRBV9 and TRBJ1-4, the CDR3 gives the full variable domain: DSGVTQTPKHLITATGQRVTLRCSPRSGDLSVYWYQQSLDQGLQFLIQYYNGEERAKGNILERFSAQQFPDLHSELNLSSLELGDSALYFCASSVAGGFNNEKLFFGSGTQLSVL.

Many counts were recorded for this clonotype. The chain links TRBV6-5 to TRBJ1-2; D is uncertain. CDR1 and CDR2 from the germline V gene are MNHEY and SVGAGI. The V end lost 1 base, the J end lost 3 bases, and 12 bases lay between the germline ends. The CDR3 is 15 residues long. The CDR3 DNA follows: TGTGCCAGCAGTTACTTCGAAGGGAGTCACTATGGCTACACCTTC. It translates to CASSYFEGSHYGYTF.

This clonotype was recorded at least ten times. The V call is TRBV7-2, the J call TRBJ1-5; no clear D. The CDR3 has 14 amino acids. V shed 5 bases and J shed 1 base, with 9 bases lying between them. Germline V gene lookup returns CDR1 SGHTA and CDR2 FQGNSA. CDR3 loop: CASSLLTSNQPQHF. The CDR3 nucleotides read TGTGCCAGCAGCCTACTGACAAGCAATCAGCCCCAGCATTTT. Full variable domain (outside the CDR3, taken from reference TRBV7-2 and TRBJ1-5): GAGVSQSPSNKVTEKGKDVELRCDPISGHTALYWYRQSLGQGLEFLIYFQGNSAPDKSGLPSDRFSAERTGGSVSTLTIQRTQQEDSAVYLCASSLLTSNQPQHFGDGTRLSIL.

This clonotype was detected only a few times. The chain combines TRBV12-3 or TRBV12-4 with TRBJ2-1; 14 bases match TRBD2. CDR3 length equals 18 residues. Trimming at V came to 4 bases and at J to 6 bases, leaving 11 bases not matched to a gene. Here the CDR3 DNA reads TGTGCCAGCAGTTCGTTTACGGGACTAGCGGGAGTTCGCAATGAGCAGTTCTTC. It codes for CASSSFTGLAGVRNEQFF.

Many counts were recorded for this clonotype. This chain joins TRBV6-2 or TRBV6-3 and TRBJ1-5; 10 bases agree with TRBD1. In germline, CDR1 is MNHEY, CDR2 SVGEGT. The V gene end was trimmed by 6 bases and the J gene end by 11 bases; junction bases not matched to a gene: 10. The CDR3 totals 14 residues. CDR3 amino acids: CASRRTGGDWAQHF. As DNA, the CDR3 is TGTGCCAGCAGGCGGACAGGGGGAGATTGGGCCCAGCATTTT.

This CDR3 reads CASRETGRYEQYF. CDR3 DNA: TGTGCCAGCAGAGAGACGGGCCGATACGAGCAGTACTTC. The rearrangement joins TRBV6-1 to TRBJ2-7; D uncertain. The CDR3 contains 13 residues. From germline, CDR1 is MNHNS and CDR2 SASEGT. Deletions cut 6 bases from V and 4 bases from J, with 13 bases between.

This clonotype was detected only a few times. The rearrangement joins TRBV7-9 to TRBJ2-3; 10 nucleotides match TRBD2. The germline V gene encodes CDR1 SEHNR and CDR2 FQNEAQ (reference sequence). The length of the CDR3 is 17 residues. Trimming removed 0 bases from V and 4 bases from J; junction bases left unmatched: 7. The CDR3 here is CASSLAEREGHSDTQYF. CDR3 in DNA: TGTGCCAGCAGCTTAGCGGAGCGGGAGGGCCATTCAGATACGCAGTATTTT.

This clonotype has just a few counts. The J gene is TRBJ1-6, the V gene TRBV27; no reliable D call. Germline V CDR1 and CDR2: MNHEY, SMNVEV (reference sequence). There are 14 residues in the CDR3. The V end lost 3 bases, the J end lost 9 bases, and 12 bases lay between the germline ends. The CDR3 nucleotides are TGTGCCAGCAGTTTTATGGCGGAGGGTTCACCCCTCCACTTT. It specifies CASSFMAEGSPLHF.

The chain couples TRBV20-1 to TRBJ2-7, with 9 bases fitting TRBD2. The DNA matches TRBJ2-1 better at its end, which makes the J call doubtful. This CDR3 spans 14 amino acids. Germline V CDR1 and CDR2: DFQATT, SNEGSKA (reference sequence). CDR3 region: CSARSLAGTYEQFF. The CDR3 nucleotides are TGCAGTGCTAGATCCCTAGCGGGAACCTACGAGCAGTTCTTC.

In this sample, this clonotype turned up a few times. V is TRBV5-1 and J is TRBJ1-1; D is unclear. The CDR3 sequence is 16 residues long. The germline V gene has CDR1 SGHRS and CDR2 YFSETQ. Trimming removed 0 bases from V and 1 base from J, with 13 bases in between. The CDR3 reads CASSLALQQKNTEAFF. DNA of the CDR3: TGCGCCAGCAGCTTGGCCTTACAACAAAAGAACACTGAAGCTTTCTTT.